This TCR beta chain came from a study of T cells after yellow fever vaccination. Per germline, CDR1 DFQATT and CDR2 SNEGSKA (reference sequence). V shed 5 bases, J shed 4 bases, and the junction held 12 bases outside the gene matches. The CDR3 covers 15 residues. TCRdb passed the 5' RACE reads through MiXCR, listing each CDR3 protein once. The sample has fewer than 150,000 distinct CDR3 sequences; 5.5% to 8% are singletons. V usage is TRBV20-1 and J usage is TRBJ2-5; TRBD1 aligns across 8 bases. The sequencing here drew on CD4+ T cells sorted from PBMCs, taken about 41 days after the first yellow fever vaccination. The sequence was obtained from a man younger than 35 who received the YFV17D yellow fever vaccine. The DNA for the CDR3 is TGCAGTGCTGACCTGGGGCAGGGGGCGCGAGAGACCCAGTACTTC. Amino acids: CSADLGQGARETQYF.